The next 12 T cell receptor beta chains were all read from a single sample in a study of blood T cell repertoires in COVID-19. The table came from immunoSEQ multiplex PCR; TCRdb's copy has only in-frame clones and leaves some out. The data hold about 330,000 clones, with roughly 90% observed a single time. Source material: peripheral blood. The receptors were sampled from a woman between 45 and 65 years old with active or convalescent COVID-19.

The genes are TRBV30 and TRBJ1-5; possibly TRBD1 for D (6 bases). CDR1 is GTSNPN and CDR2 is SVGIG in the germline V gene (reference sequence). The ends were cut back, 0 bases at V and 5 bases at J, with 8 bases in the middle. The CDR3 is 13 amino acids. Here the CDR3 reads CAWSVQGDQPQHF. In DNA, the CDR3 is TGTGCCTGGAGTGTACAGGGAGATCAGCCCCAGCATTTT.

The CDR3 region is CASKRTSGGVDTQYF. In DNA, the CDR3 is TGTGCCAGCAAAAGGACTAGCGGGGGGGTAGATACGCAGTATTTT. The gene calls are TRBV7-2 and TRBJ2-3; 15 positions match TRBD2. V lost 7 bases and J lost 5; bases outside the gene matches: 4. This CDR3 is built from 15 residues. The V gene's germline CDR1 is SGHTA and CDR2 FQGNSA.

The chain employs TRBV3-1 (or the pseudogene TRBV3-2) and TRBJ2-5; perhaps TRBD2 as D (6 bases). The CDR3 has 16 amino acids. V was pared by 3 bases and J by 1 base, with 15 bases between. CDR1 and CDR2 from the germline V gene are LGHDT and YNNKEL (reference sequence). The DNA of the CDR3 is TGTGCCAGCAGCCATCCCCACCGGGGGATCCAAGAGACCCAGTACTTC. Translation: CASSHPHRGIQETQYF.

The V gene is TRBV29-1, the J gene TRBJ1-1, with TRBD1 as a possible D gene (5 bases). Looked up from germline, CDR1 is SQVTM and CDR2 is ANQGSEA. The CDR3 loop spans 13 amino acids. V lost 6 bases, J lost 5 bases, and 16 bases lay in between. The CDR3 is CSVTDNRGTEAFF. CDR3 coding DNA: TGCAGCGTGACGGACAACCGGGGGACTGAAGCTTTCTTT.

This chain's CDR3 is CASSLAEGARYGYTF. DNA of the CDR3: TGTGCCAGCAGCTTAGCGGAGGGGGCTAGGTATGGCTACACCTTC. The V and J genes are TRBV7-2 and TRBJ1-2, with TRBD1 matching over 7 bases. The germline V gene encodes CDR1 SGHTA and CDR2 FQGNSA. With 0 bases clipped from V and 5 bases from J, the junction kept 6 bases outside the gene matches. The CDR3 has 15 residues.

The chain links TRBV19 to TRBJ1-2; 12 bases align to TRBD1. CDR1 and CDR2 from the germline V gene are LNHDA and SQIVND (reference sequence). This CDR3 contains 17 residues. V trimming: 6 bases; J trimming: 5 bases; junction bases outside the gene matches: 13. The CDR3 nucleotides are TGTGCCAGTAGGCTCACTCTCGGGACAGGGGGCAAGTATGGCTACACCTTC. Translated: CASRLTLGTGGKYGYTF.

This clone was seen once. V is TRBV7-2 and J is TRBJ1-1; the D gene is possibly TRBD1 (5 bases). Germline CDR1 reads SGHTA; CDR2 reads FQGNSA. CDR3 length equals 15 residues. V was cut by 3 bases and J by 0 bases, with 11 bases left in between. Here the CDR3 reads CASSFQGGVNTEAFF. In DNA, the CDR3 is TGTGCCAGCAGCTTTCAGGGTGGGGTGAACACTGAAGCTTTCTTT.

V is TRBV10-3 and J is TRBJ2-2; 7 positions agree with TRBD2. The V segment lost 8 bases and the J segment 4 bases; nucleotides outside the gene matches: 10. Germline values: CDR1 ENHRY, CDR2 SYGVKD. The length of the CDR3 is 15 residues. As DNA, the CDR3 is TGTGCCATCCATCAAGGGGAGGGCGTCACCGGGGAGCTGTTTTTT. This sequence encodes CAIHQGEGVTGELFF.

This chain joins TRBV5-1 and TRBJ2-7; no definite D call. V dropped 3 bases and J dropped 5 bases, with 6 bases sitting between them. CDR1 is SGHRS and CDR2 is YFSETQ in the germline V gene. The CDR3 covers 11 residues. DNA for the CDR3: TGCGCCAGCAGCTACTCTAACGAGCAGTACTTC. Encoded protein: CASSYSNEQYF.

The rearrangement uses TRBV19 and TRBJ2-1, with 9 positions matching TRBD1. Germline CDR1 LNHDA, CDR2 SQIVND (reference sequence). The CDR3 length is 15 residues. Trimming cost V 7 bases and J 4 bases; bases outside gene matches: 8. The CDR3 is CASTQGQGTYNEQFF. The CDR3 bases are TGTGCCAGTACCCAGGGACAGGGAACGTACAATGAGCAGTTCTTC. The full variable domain, its missing parts supplied by reference TRBV19 and TRBJ2-1, is DGGITQSPKYLFRKEGQNVTLSCEQNLNHDAMYWYRQDPGQGLRLIYYSQIVNDFQKGDIAEGYSVSREKKESFPLTVTSAQKNPTAFYLCASTQGQGTYNEQFFGPGTRLTVL.

The rearrangement uses TRBV13 and TRBJ1-1; D call uncertain. V lost 4 bases and J 4 bases, leaving 16 bases between the germline ends. The V gene's germline CDR1 is PRHDT and CDR2 FYEKMQ (reference sequence). This CDR3 has 15 amino acids. DNA of the CDR3: TGTGCCAGCAGCTCCATAGGATCTCCGGGCACTGAAGCTTTCTTT. Its translation is CASSSIGSPGTEAFF.

This clone came up once. The rearrangement uses TRBV29-1 and TRBJ1-6, with D possibly matching TRBD1 (6 bases). Germline lookup yields CDR1 SQVTM and CDR2 ANQGSEA. V lost 7 bases and J lost 4, with 11 bases in between. CDR3 length: 13 residues. The CDR3 DNA sequence: TGCAGCGCCGCACAGGGTTATAATTCACCCCTCCACTTT. Translated, it gives CSAAQGYNSPLHF.